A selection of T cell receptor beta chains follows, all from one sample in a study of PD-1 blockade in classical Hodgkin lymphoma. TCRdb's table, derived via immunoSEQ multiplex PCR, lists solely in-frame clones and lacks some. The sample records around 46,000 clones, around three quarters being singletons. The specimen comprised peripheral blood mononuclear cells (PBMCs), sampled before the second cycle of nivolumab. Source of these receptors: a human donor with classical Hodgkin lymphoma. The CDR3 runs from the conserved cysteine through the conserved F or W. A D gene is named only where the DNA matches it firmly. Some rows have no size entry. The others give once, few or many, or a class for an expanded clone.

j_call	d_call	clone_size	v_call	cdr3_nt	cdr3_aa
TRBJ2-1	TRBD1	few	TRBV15	TGTGCCACCAGCGGCCGGGACAGAGGTTTCTCCTACAATGAGCAGTTCTTC	CATSGRDRGFSYNEQFF
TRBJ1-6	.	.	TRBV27	TGTGCCAGCAGTTTAAGGGATTCACCCCTCCACTTT	CASSLRDSPLHF
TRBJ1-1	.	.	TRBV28	TGTGCCAGCAGTTTTCAGGTCACTGAAGCTTTCTTT	CASSFQVTEAFF
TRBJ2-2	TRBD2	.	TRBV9	TGTGCCAGCACCAGAGCGGGGAGAAACACCGGGGAGCTGTTTTTT	CASTRAGRNTGELFF
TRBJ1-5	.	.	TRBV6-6	TGTGCCAGCAGTTACTTTTCCGGGGCACCTCAGCCCCAGCATTTT	CASSYFSGAPQPQHF
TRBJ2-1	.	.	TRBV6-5	TGTGCCAGCAGCCCTTTGGCGGTGGGCAATGAGCAGTTCTTC	CASSPLAVGNEQFF
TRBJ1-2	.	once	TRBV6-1	TGTGCCAGCAGTTCGGGGACTGCCAACTATGGCTACACCTTC	CASSSGTANYGYTF
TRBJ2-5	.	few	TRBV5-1	TGCGCCAGCAGCTTGGCACAGCTACAAGAGACCCAGTACTTC	CASSLAQLQETQYF
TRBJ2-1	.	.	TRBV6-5	TGTGCCAGCAGTTACTCTGGGGCGGAGAAGGGCAATGAGCAGTTCTTC	CASSYSGAEKGNEQFF
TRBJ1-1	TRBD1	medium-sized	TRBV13	TGTGCCAGCAGCTCGGCCCGACAGGGGCAGGTGACTGAAGCTTTCTTT	CASSSARQGQVTEAFF
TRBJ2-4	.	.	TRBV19	TGTGCCAGTAGTTCCAATCCCGGGGGCATAGCCAAAAACATTCAGTACTTC	CASSSNPGGIAKNIQYF
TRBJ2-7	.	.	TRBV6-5	TGTGCCAGCACCAGCACCGGGGTGGGCTACGAGCAGTACTTC	CASTSTGVGYEQYF
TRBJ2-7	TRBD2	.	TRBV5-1	TGCGCCAGCAGCGAGGCCGGGACTAGCGGGCTCTACGAGCAGTACTTC	CASSEAGTSGLYEQYF
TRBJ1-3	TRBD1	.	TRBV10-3	TGTGCCATCAGCCCGACGGGACAGATCTCTGGAAACACCATATATTTT	CAISPTGQISGNTIYF
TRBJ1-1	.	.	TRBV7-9	TGTGCCAGCAGCTTAGTCCTGGGGAATGAAGCTTTCTTT	CASSLVLGNEAFF
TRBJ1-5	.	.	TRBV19	TGTGCCAGTGACGAGGGTAACAATCAGCCCCAGCATTTT	CASDEGNNQPQHF
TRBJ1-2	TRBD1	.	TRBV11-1	TGTGCCAGCAGCTCCGCCGGGACAGGGAACTATGGCTACACCTTC	CASSSAGTGNYGYTF
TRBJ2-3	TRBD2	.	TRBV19	TGTGCCAGTAGTTCCATAATAGCGGGAATCGCAGATACGCAGTATTTT	CASSSIIAGIADTQYF
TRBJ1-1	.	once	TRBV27	TGTGCCAGCAGTTGGTCTCGAAACACTGAAGCTTTCTTT	CASSWSRNTEAFF
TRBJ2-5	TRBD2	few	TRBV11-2	TGTGCCAGCAGCCCGGGACTAGCGCGAACTAAAGAGACCCAGTACTTC	CASSPGLARTKETQYF
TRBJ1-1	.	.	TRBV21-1	TGTGCCAGCAGCAAAGATCCGCGACATACAAACACTGAAGCTTTCTTT	CASSKDPRHTNTEAFF
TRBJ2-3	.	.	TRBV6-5	TGTGCCAGCAGTTACCTCCGCACAGATACGCAGTATTTT	CASSYLRTDTQYF
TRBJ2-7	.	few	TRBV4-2	TGTGCCAGCAGCCAGGGACCCATCTTGGACGAGCAGTACTTC	CASSQGPILDEQYF
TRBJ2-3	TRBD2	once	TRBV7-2	TGTGCCAGCAGCCGGGGGACTATTTTGGGCACAGATACGCAGTATTTT	CASSRGTILGTDTQYF
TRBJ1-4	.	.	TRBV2	TGTGCCAGCAGTGCGACGGCATATGAAAAACTGTTTTTT	CASSATAYEKLFF
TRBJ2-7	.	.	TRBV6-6	TGTGCCAGCAGTTATGGCCCAGCGGAGGGGACCTACGAGCAGTACTTC	CASSYGPAEGTYEQYF
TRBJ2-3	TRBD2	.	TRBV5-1	TGCGCCAGCAGCTTGGAACCGGGACTAGCGGGGCCAGATACGCAGTATTTT	CASSLEPGLAGPDTQYF
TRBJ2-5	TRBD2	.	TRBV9	TGTGCCAGCAGCGTAGGGCCGGGACTAGCGGGACGAACCGTAGGGACCCAGTACTTC	CASSVGPGLAGRTVGTQYF
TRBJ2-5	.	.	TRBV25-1	TGTGCGGCGAGCCAGGGGAATTCAGAGACCCAGTACTTC	CAASQGNSETQYF
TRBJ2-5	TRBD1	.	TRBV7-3	TGTGCCAGCAGCCCCCACAGGGGGCCTGGGGAGACCCAGTACTTC	CASSPHRGPGETQYF
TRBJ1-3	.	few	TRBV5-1	TGCGCCAGCAGCTTGGCCGGATGGGAGATCTCTGGAAACACCATATATTTT	CASSLAGWEISGNTIYF
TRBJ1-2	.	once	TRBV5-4	TGTGCCAGCAGCCCTGTTGGGACATTAGAAAACTATGGCTACACCTTC	CASSPVGTLENYGYTF
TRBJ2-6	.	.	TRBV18	TGTGCCAGCTCACCGCAGGGAGCTGGGGCCAACGTCCTGACTTTC	CASSPQGAGANVLTF
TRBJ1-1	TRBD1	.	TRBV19	TGTGCCAGTAGAAGACAGGGGGCTACTGAAGCTTTCTTT	CASRRQGATEAFF
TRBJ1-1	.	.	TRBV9	TGTGCCAGCAGCCCGACAGGTGGGAACACTGAAGCTTTCTTT	CASSPTGGNTEAFF
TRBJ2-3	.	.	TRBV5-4	TGTGCCAGCAGCCCCTCCTGGAGGGGGGGCACAGATACGCAGTATTTT	CASSPSWRGGTDTQYF
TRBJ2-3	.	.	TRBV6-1	TGTGCCAGCTGGGACGCACCAAGCACAGATACGCAGTATTTT	CASWDAPSTDTQYF
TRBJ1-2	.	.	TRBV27	TGTGCCAGCAGTTTCCGTCAGAACTATGGCTACACCTTC	CASSFRQNYGYTF
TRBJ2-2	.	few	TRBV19	TGTGCCAGTAAAGATTTAGCGTTGAGCGAGTGGGACACCGGGGAGCTGTTTTTT	CASKDLALSEWDTGELFF
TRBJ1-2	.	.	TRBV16	TGTGCCAGCAGCCAATCTAATGCGGCAGGGACCTACACCTTC	CASSQSNAAGTYTF
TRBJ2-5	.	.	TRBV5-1	TGCGCCAGCAGCTTGGGGGGTTCCTCGAGTCGGGCTCAAGAGACCCAGTACTTC	CASSLGGSSSRAQETQYF
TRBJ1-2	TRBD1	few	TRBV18	TGTGCCAGCTCACCAGGGACAGGGGATCTTGGCTACACCTTC	CASSPGTGDLGYTF
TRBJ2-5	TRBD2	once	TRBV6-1	TGTGCCAGCAGGACTAGCGTAGAGACCCAGTACTTC	CASRTSVETQYF
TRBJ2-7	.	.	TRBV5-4	TGTGCCAGCAGCTTGCTAATAGCGATGGAGGTTCCCTACGAGCAGTACTTC	CASSLLIAMEVPYEQYF
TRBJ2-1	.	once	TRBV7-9	TGTGCCAGCAGCTTAAGGCTCGGATACAATGAGCAGTTCTTC	CASSLRLGYNEQFF
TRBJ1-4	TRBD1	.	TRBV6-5	TGTGCCAGCAGCCTGGGACAGCGAAATGAAAAACTGTTTTTT	CASSLGQRNEKLFF
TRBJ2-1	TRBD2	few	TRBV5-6	TGTGCCAGCAGCTTGTTGTTACTAGCGGGAGCCGGCTCCTACAATGAGCAGTTCTTC	CASSLLLLAGAGSYNEQFF